A selection of T cell receptor beta chains follows, all from one sample in a study of cytomegalovirus exposure and HLA in healthy donors. Here immunoSEQ multiplex PCR was the method, and the copy in TCRdb shows in-frame clones only, minus some. The data show 110,000 to 150,000 clones, approximately 92% seen once. Sequencing was performed on PBMCs. Receptor source: a woman aged 18-29 years in good health and CMV-seropositive. Both conserved end residues are part of each CDR3. D genes are given only for firm matches. Not every row has a clone size; where given, it reads once, few, many or a size class.

V	length	size	J	D	DNA	CDR3
TRBV10-3	15	-	TRBJ2-2	-	TGTGCCATCAGTGTTGGGCAGGAGAACACCGGGGAGCTGTTTTTT	CAISVGQENTGELFF
TRBV19	15	-	TRBJ2-2	TRBD1	TGTGCCAGTAGTAAGGACAGGGGGCGAACCGGGGAGCTGTTTTTT	CASSKDRGRTGELFF
TRBV6-5	13	-	TRBJ1-1	-	TGTGCCAGCAGTTTTCAGGGGAACACTGAAGCTTTCTTT	CASSFQGNTEAFF
TRBV18	14	once	TRBJ1-2	-	TGTGCCAGCTCACCACGGCCAGGATGGGATGGCTACACCTTC	CASSPRPGWDGYTF
TRBV7-8	14	few	TRBJ2-7	TRBD2	TGTGCCAGCAGCCCTAGCGGGGGGGCCTACGAGCAGTACTTC	CASSPSGGAYEQYF
TRBV27	13	-	TRBJ2-7	-	TGTGCCAGCAGTCCCCTAGTCAACTACGAGCAGTACTTC	CASSPLVNYEQYF
TRBV7-9	18	-	TRBJ2-2	TRBD1	TGTGCCAGCAGCTTAGGGGGACAGGGGGCCCCGAACACCGGGGAGCTGTTTTTT	CASSLGGQGAPNTGELFF
TRBV29-1	20	-	TRBJ2-2	TRBD2	TGCAGCGTTGAAGCCTTCGGGACTAGCGGGGGGGCCCGTGGCACCGGGGAGCTGTTTTTT	CSVEAFGTSGGARGTGELFF
TRBV4-1	15	-	TRBJ1-2	-	TGCGCCAGCAGCCAAGGGTCCTCCGGACAGTATGGCTACACCTTC	CASSQGSSGQYGYTF
TRBV7-2	13	-	TRBJ1-5	TRBD1	TGTGCCAGCAGCTTACAGGGGGGACAGCCCCAGCATTTT	CASSLQGGQPQHF
TRBV19	14	once	TRBJ1-6	TRBD1	TGTGCCAGTAGGACGACAGGGGGCCTGTCACCCCTCCACTTT	CASRTTGGLSPLHF
TRBV7-9	11	few	TRBJ1-2	-	TGTGCCAGCACCCAGGGGTATGGCTACACCTTC	CASTQGYGYTF
TRBV19	15	-	TRBJ2-5	TRBD2	TGTGCCAGTAGTAGGGCTAGCGGGGTACAAGAGACCCAGTACTTC	CASSRASGVQETQYF
TRBV11-1	12	-	TRBJ2-3	-	TGTGCCAGCAGCTACGGGGGATCGGGGCAGTATTTT	CASSYGGSGQYF
TRBV10-3	15	-	TRBJ1-2	TRBD1	TGTGCCACTGTACAGGGGGCCCCGATGGGTGGTGGCTACACCTTC	CATVQGAPMGGGYTF
TRBV19	13	-	TRBJ1-2	TRBD1	TGTGCCAGTAGAAAGGGGGCGGCCTATGGCTACACCTTC	CASRKGAAYGYTF
TRBV4-2	16	-	TRBJ2-7	-	TGTGCCAGCAGCCAAGAAGAGGCAGGGGCGGCCTACGAGCAGTACTTC	CASSQEEAGAAYEQYF
TRBV2	15	-	TRBJ2-5	TRBD2	TGTGCCAGCAGCGAACAACCGGGACTAGCGGGAGACCAGTACTTC	CASSEQPGLAGDQYF
TRBV25-1	14	-	TRBJ1-6	TRBD1	TGTGCCAGCAGTCCGGGACAGGGCAATTCACCCCTCCACTTT	CASSPGQGNSPLHF
TRBV5-8	15	-	TRBJ2-5	-	TGTGCCAGCAGCTTGGTCCCGGGGGACCAAGAGACCCAGTACTTC	CASSLVPGDQETQYF
TRBV5-1	14	once	TRBJ2-7	-	TGCGCCAGCAGATTCGGGAGTGGGAGCTACGAGCAGTACTTC	CASRFGSGSYEQYF
TRBV4-2	14	-	TRBJ2-7	-	TGTGCCAGCAGCCAAGAAGGAGGGCAGTACGAGCAGTACTTC	CASSQEGGQYEQYF
TRBV6-5	14	few	TRBJ2-7	-	TGTGCCAGCAGTTACTCGCGGCAGGGCTCGGGGCAGTACTTC	CASSYSRQGSGQYF
TRBV2	13	-	TRBJ2-7	TRBD2	TGTGCCAGCACCGGACTAGCGGGGGCCGAGCAGTACTTC	CASTGLAGAEQYF
TRBV28	13	-	TRBJ1-1	-	TGTGCCAGCAGTCCGCGAATCCGTCCTGAAGCTTTCTTT	CASSPRIRPEAFF
TRBV9	14	-	TRBJ1-5	TRBD1	TGTGCCAGCAGCGGAGGGACAGCTGTTCAGCCCCAGCATTTT	CASSGGTAVQPQHF
TRBV6-5	14	-	TRBJ2-7	TRBD2	TGTGCCAGCAGACTAGCGGGGGGGGCCTACGAGCAGTACTTC	CASRLAGGAYEQYF
TRBV11-2	14	-	TRBJ1-1	-	TGTGCCAGCAGCCTTTCGACTGTTACCGGGGAAGCTTTCTTT	CASSLSTVTGEAFF
TRBV4-1	14	few	TRBJ2-1	-	TGCGCCAGCAGCCAGTACGAGAGGGATAATGAGCAGTTCTTC	CASSQYERDNEQFF
TRBV6-1	14	-	TRBJ2-3	-	TGTGCCAGCAGAACGTGGGACTTCACAGATACGCAGTATTTT	CASRTWDFTDTQYF
TRBV6-5	14	few	TRBJ1-1	-	TGTGCCAGCAGCAACAGGGACGCTTACTCTGAAGCTTTCTTT	CASSNRDAYSEAFF
TRBV7-9	15	-	TRBJ1-3	-	TGTGCCAGCAGTTCACAGGAAAACTCTGGAAACACCATATATTTT	CASSSQENSGNTIYF
TRBV7-6	14	-	TRBJ1-1	-	TGTGCCAGCAGCTTAGGCTCAGGTGGCACTGAAGCTTTCTTT	CASSLGSGGTEAFF
TRBV6-4	18	-	TRBJ2-6	TRBD2	TGTGCCAGCAGTGACCATTCAGCGGGGGGTTCTGGGGCCAACGTCCTGACTTTC	CASSDHSAGGSGANVLTF
TRBV11-2	14	-	TRBJ1-1	TRBD1	TGTGCCAGCAGCTTCAACAGGGGGCTATCTGAAGCTTTCTTT	CASSFNRGLSEAFF
TRBV14	13	-	TRBJ2-7	-	TGTGCCAGCAGCGAACAGATCTCCTACGAGCAGTACTTC	CASSEQISYEQYF
TRBV28	13	-	TRBJ2-1	-	TGTGCCAGCATATCCAGATTCTACAATGAGCAGTTCTTC	CASISRFYNEQFF
TRBV19	13	-	TRBJ2-7	-	TGTGCCAGTAGTCAACAGGGTTTGCGCGAGCAGTACTTC	CASSQQGLREQYF
TRBV5-1	17	-	TRBJ2-6	TRBD1	TGCGCCAGCAGCTTGGATCTAGGGACAGCTGGGGCCAACGTCCTGACTTTC	CASSLDLGTAGANVLTF
TRBV11-2	11	few	TRBJ2-5	-	TGTGCCAGCAGCGACTGGGAGACCCAGTACTTC	CASSDWETQYF
TRBV4-3	14	-	TRBJ2-1	-	TGCGCCAGCAGCTATTCACTAGCAACCAATGAGCAGTTCTTC	CASSYSLATNEQFF
TRBV18	14	-	TRBJ2-7	TRBD2	TGTGCCAGCTCTTTGGGGGTAACTAGCGGCGAGCAGTACTTC	CASSLGVTSGEQYF
TRBV7-2	17	once	TRBJ2-5	TRBD2	TGTGCCAGCAGCTTGGTGCTTAGCGGGGGGGATGTAGAGACCCAGTACTTC	CASSLVLSGGDVETQYF
TRBV7-9	15	-	TRBJ2-7	TRBD1	TGTGCCAGCAGCCCGGTACCGGGACAGGGGGACGAGCAGTACTTC	CASSPVPGQGDEQYF
TRBV4-2	14	-	TRBJ1-5	TRBD1	TGTGCCAGCAGCCTGGACAGGGGGAATCAGCCCCAGCATTTT	CASSLDRGNQPQHF
TRBV10-3	14	-	TRBJ2-3	-	TGTGCCATCAGTGAGTCCCCAGGTACAGATACGCAGTATTTT	CAISESPGTDTQYF
TRBV28	14	-	TRBJ2-7	-	TGTGCCAGCAGTCTCGTGTACGGAGGAGGGGAGCAGTACTTC	CASSLVYGGGEQYF
TRBV27	14	-	TRBJ1-6	-	TGTTCGTCGAAGGGGGTCGGGTCTAATTCACCCCTCCACTTT	CSSKGVGSNSPLHF
TRBV5-8	14	-	TRBJ2-7	-	TGTGCCAGCAGCTCAACAGGGGGGGCCTACGAGCAGTACTTC	CASSSTGGAYEQYF
TRBV5-1	15	few	TRBJ2-7	TRBD1	TGCGCCAGCAGCTCAGAATCCGGGACAGGGGGCGGCTTAAACTTC	CASSSESGTGGGLNF
TRBV4-3	14	few	TRBJ1-1	-	TGCGCCAGCAGCCAAGGACACCGGAACACTGAAGCTTTCTTT	CASSQGHRNTEAFF